These T cell receptor beta chains were read from a single sample in a study of spatial heterogeneity in lung cancer. TCRdb reprocessed the 5' RACE reads with MiXCR, giving one entry per CDR3 protein. The table shows roughly 48,000 distinct CDR3 sequences, with less than 5.5% occurring only once. Sample: PBMCs, taken at surgery. The source is a male donor with early-stage non-small cell lung cancer. Each CDR3 is given with its conserved first and last residue. D genes are given only for firm matches. Clone size appears in some rows only: once, few, many, or a class for an expanded clone.

cdr3_aa: CAWSRGQGNTGELFF
cdr3_nt: TGTGCCTGGAGTAGGGGACAGGGGAACACCGGGGAGCTGTTTTTT
v_call: TRBV30
clone_size: NA
d_call: TRBD1
j_call: TRBJ2-2

cdr3_aa: CASSSIAGGSYEQYF
cdr3_nt: TGTGCCAGCAGCTCCATAGCGGGAGGGAGCTACGAGCAGTACTTC
v_call: TRBV27
clone_size: NA
d_call: TRBD2
j_call: TRBJ2-7

cdr3_aa: CASSYPGQGWGYTF
cdr3_nt: TGTGCCAGCAGCTACCCGGGACAGGGGTGGGGCTACACCTTC
v_call: TRBV7-9
clone_size: NA
d_call: TRBD1
j_call: TRBJ1-2

cdr3_aa: CASSGVQVDQPQHF
cdr3_nt: TGTGCCAGCAGTGGGGTACAGGTGGATCAGCCCCAGCATTTT
v_call: TRBV2
clone_size: many
d_call: NA
j_call: TRBJ1-5

cdr3_aa: CASSFQGTTEAFF
cdr3_nt: TGTGCCAGCTCATTCCAGGGAACCACTGAAGCTTTCTTT
v_call: TRBV18
clone_size: many
d_call: NA
j_call: TRBJ1-1

cdr3_aa: CSASPGPMAPNTEAFF
cdr3_nt: TGCAGTGCCAGTCCCGGACCGATGGCCCCGAACACTGAAGCTTTCTTT
v_call: TRBV20-1
clone_size: many
d_call: NA
j_call: TRBJ1-1

cdr3_aa: CASSFGDSYNSPLHF
cdr3_nt: TGTGCCAGCAGTTTTGGCGACTCCTATAATTCACCCCTCCACTTT
v_call: TRBV12-3/TRBV12-4
clone_size: many
d_call: NA
j_call: TRBJ1-6

cdr3_aa: CASSLGVGAPPQETQYF
cdr3_nt: TGTGCCAGCAGCTTAGGGGTGGGAGCGCCTCCTCAAGAGACCCAGTACTTC
v_call: TRBV7-2
clone_size: many
d_call: NA
j_call: TRBJ2-5

cdr3_aa: CASSPPSVASTDTQYF
cdr3_nt: TGTGCCAGCAGCCCCCCTAGCGTGGCTAGCACAGATACGCAGTATTTT
v_call: TRBV11-2
clone_size: many
d_call: NA
j_call: TRBJ2-3

cdr3_aa: CASSLFQVDPEAFF
cdr3_nt: TGTGCCAGCAGCTTGTTCCAAGTCGATCCTGAAGCTTTCTTT
v_call: TRBV7-9
clone_size: few
d_call: NA
j_call: TRBJ1-1

cdr3_aa: CASSLLGQGASEQYF
cdr3_nt: TGTGCCAGCAGCTTGCTGGGACAGGGGGCCAGCGAGCAGTACTTC
v_call: TRBV7-2
clone_size: many
d_call: TRBD1
j_call: TRBJ2-7

cdr3_aa: CSVETSAPDTQYF
cdr3_nt: TGCAGCGTTGAAACTAGCGCCCCGGATACGCAGTATTTT
v_call: TRBV29-1
clone_size: many
d_call: TRBD2
j_call: TRBJ2-3

cdr3_aa: CATSRDSTGVNEQFF
cdr3_nt: TGTGCCACCAGCAGAGATTCGACAGGGGTGAATGAGCAGTTCTTC
v_call: TRBV15
clone_size: many
d_call: TRBD1
j_call: TRBJ2-1

cdr3_aa: CASRGDGRGNTEAFF
cdr3_nt: TGCGCCAGCCGTGGAGATGGCAGGGGGAACACTGAAGCTTTCTTT
v_call: TRBV5-1
clone_size: many
d_call: NA
j_call: TRBJ1-1

cdr3_aa: CSAIVGNEQFF
cdr3_nt: TGCAGTGCTATAGTGGGCAATGAGCAGTTCTTC
v_call: TRBV20-1
clone_size: many
d_call: NA
j_call: TRBJ2-1

cdr3_aa: CASSPKPAETQYF
cdr3_nt: TGCGCCAGCAGCCCCAAGCCAGCAGAGACCCAGTACTTC
v_call: TRBV5-1
clone_size: NA
d_call: NA
j_call: TRBJ2-5

cdr3_aa: CASSLAGGDLNTEAFF
cdr3_nt: TGCGCCAGCAGCTTGGCGGGGGGAGACCTGAACACTGAAGCTTTCTTT
v_call: TRBV5-1
clone_size: many
d_call: NA
j_call: TRBJ1-1

cdr3_aa: CASSLAGADTGELFF
cdr3_nt: TGTGCCAGCAGCTTAGCAGGGGCCGACACCGGGGAGCTGTTTTTT
v_call: TRBV28
clone_size: few
d_call: NA
j_call: TRBJ2-2

cdr3_aa: CASSLTPAGSGEQFF
cdr3_nt: TGTGCCAGCAGCCTCACTCCGGCAGGGTCCGGTGAGCAGTTCTTC
v_call: TRBV2
clone_size: many
d_call: NA
j_call: TRBJ2-1

cdr3_aa: CASTPGRGNEQFF
cdr3_nt: TGTGCCAGCACCCCCGGACGGGGGAATGAGCAGTTCTTC
v_call: TRBV7-2
clone_size: many
d_call: NA
j_call: TRBJ2-1

cdr3_aa: CASSSDRYTEAFF
cdr3_nt: TGTGCCAGCAGTTCTGACAGATACACTGAAGCTTTCTTT
v_call: TRBV6-1
clone_size: NA
d_call: NA
j_call: TRBJ1-1

cdr3_aa: CASSLHNYGYTF
cdr3_nt: TGTGCCAGCAGCCTCCATAACTATGGCTACACCTTC
v_call: TRBV2
clone_size: few
d_call: NA
j_call: TRBJ1-2

cdr3_aa: CSASDGGVSGNEQFF
cdr3_nt: TGCAGTGCTAGCGATGGCGGGGTGAGTGGCAATGAGCAGTTCTTC
v_call: TRBV20-1
clone_size: many
d_call: NA
j_call: TRBJ2-1

cdr3_aa: CASSFWGTSGSWVEDEQYF
cdr3_nt: TGTGCCAGCAGTTTTTGGGGGACTAGCGGGAGCTGGGTAGAAGACGAGCAGTACTTC
v_call: TRBV12-3/TRBV12-4
clone_size: many
d_call: TRBD2
j_call: TRBJ2-7

cdr3_aa: CASSLVAGVNYYEQYF
cdr3_nt: TGTGCCAGCAGCTTGGTAGCGGGAGTTAATTACTACGAGCAGTACTTC
v_call: TRBV7-2
clone_size: many
d_call: TRBD2
j_call: TRBJ2-7

cdr3_aa: CSARDPTSGLRNEQFF
cdr3_nt: TGCAGTGCTAGAGACCCCACTAGCGGCCTAAGAAATGAGCAGTTCTTC
v_call: TRBV20-1
clone_size: many
d_call: TRBD2
j_call: TRBJ2-1

cdr3_aa: CASSPGTGGADTQYF
cdr3_nt: TGTGCCAGCAGTCCCGGGACAGGGGGCGCAGATACGCAGTATTTT
v_call: TRBV7-9
clone_size: many
d_call: TRBD1
j_call: TRBJ2-3

cdr3_aa: CASSGSYGSGGDTQYF
cdr3_nt: TGTGCCAGCAGTGGGTCCTACGGTTCGGGGGGAGATACGCAGTATTTT
v_call: TRBV2
clone_size: many
d_call: TRBD2
j_call: TRBJ2-3

cdr3_aa: CASSPLGESEKAFF
cdr3_nt: TGTGCCAGCAGTCCCCTCGGCGAGTCAGAAAAAGCTTTCTTT
v_call: TRBV12-3/TRBV12-4
clone_size: many
d_call: NA
j_call: TRBJ1-1

cdr3_aa: CSAMWDFSYEQYF
cdr3_nt: TGCAGTGCTATGTGGGACTTCTCCTACGAGCAGTACTTC
v_call: TRBV20-1
clone_size: few
d_call: NA
j_call: TRBJ2-7

cdr3_aa: CASTLGGIGNTEAFF
cdr3_nt: TGTGCCAGCACCCTCGGGGGGATTGGAAACACTGAAGCTTTCTTT
v_call: TRBV6-6
clone_size: many
d_call: NA
j_call: TRBJ1-1

cdr3_aa: CASSLTGQSNQPQHF
cdr3_nt: TGTGCCAGCAGTTTAACGGGACAGAGCAATCAGCCCCAGCATTTT
v_call: TRBV12-3/TRBV12-4
clone_size: few
d_call: TRBD1
j_call: TRBJ1-5

cdr3_aa: CSAELGTDTQYF
cdr3_nt: TGCAGTGCTGAACTAGGCACAGATACGCAGTATTTT
v_call: TRBV20-1
clone_size: many
d_call: NA
j_call: TRBJ2-3